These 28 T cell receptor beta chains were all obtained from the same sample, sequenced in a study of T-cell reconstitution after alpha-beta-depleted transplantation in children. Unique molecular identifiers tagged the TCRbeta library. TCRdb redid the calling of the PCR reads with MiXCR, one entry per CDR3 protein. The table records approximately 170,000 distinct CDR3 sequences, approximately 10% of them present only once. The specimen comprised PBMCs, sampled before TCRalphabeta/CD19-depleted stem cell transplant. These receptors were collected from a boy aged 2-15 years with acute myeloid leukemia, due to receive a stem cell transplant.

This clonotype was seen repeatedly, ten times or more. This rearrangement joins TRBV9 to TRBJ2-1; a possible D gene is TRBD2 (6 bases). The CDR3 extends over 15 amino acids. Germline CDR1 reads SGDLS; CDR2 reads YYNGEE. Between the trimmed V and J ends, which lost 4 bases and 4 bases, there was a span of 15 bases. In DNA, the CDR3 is TGTGCCAGCAGCCCCATCGGGGGTTCATACAATGAGCAGTTCTTC. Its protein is CASSPIGGSYNEQFF. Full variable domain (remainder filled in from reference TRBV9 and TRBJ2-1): DSGVTQTPKHLITATGQRVTLRCSPRSGDLSVYWYQQSLDQGLQFLIQYYNGEERAKGNILERFSAQQFPDLHSELNLSSLELGDSALYFCASSPIGGSYNEQFFGPGTRLTVL.

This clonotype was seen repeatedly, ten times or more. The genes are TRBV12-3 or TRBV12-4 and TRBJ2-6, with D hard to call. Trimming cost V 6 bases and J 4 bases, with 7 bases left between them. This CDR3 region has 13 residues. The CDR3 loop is CASSTQGANVLTF. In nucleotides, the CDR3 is TGTGCCAGCAGCACCCAAGGGGCCAACGTCCTGACTTTC.

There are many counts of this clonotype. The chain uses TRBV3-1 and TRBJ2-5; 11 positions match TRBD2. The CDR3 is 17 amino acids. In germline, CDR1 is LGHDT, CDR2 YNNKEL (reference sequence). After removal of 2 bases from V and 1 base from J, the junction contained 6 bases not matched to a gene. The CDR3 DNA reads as TGTGCCAGCAGCCAACCGGAGGGACTAGCGGCCCAAGAGACCCAGTACTTC. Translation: CASSQPEGLAAQETQYF.

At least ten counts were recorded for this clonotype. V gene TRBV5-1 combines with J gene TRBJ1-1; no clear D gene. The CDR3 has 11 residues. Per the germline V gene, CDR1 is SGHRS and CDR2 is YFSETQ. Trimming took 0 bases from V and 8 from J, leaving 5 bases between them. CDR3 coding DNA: TGCGCCAGCAGCTTGGGGAAGGAAGCTTTCTTT. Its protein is CASSLGKEAFF. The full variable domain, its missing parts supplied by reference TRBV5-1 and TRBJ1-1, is KAGVTQTPRYLIKTRGQQVTLSCSPISGHRSVSWYQQTPGQGLQFLFEYFSETQRNKGNFPGRFSGRQFSNSRSEMNVSTLELGDSALYLCASSLGKEAFFGQGTRLTVV.

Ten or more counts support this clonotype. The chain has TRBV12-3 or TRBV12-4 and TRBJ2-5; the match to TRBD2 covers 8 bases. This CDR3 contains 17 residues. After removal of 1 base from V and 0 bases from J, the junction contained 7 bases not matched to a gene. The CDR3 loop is CASSLGGLAGNQETQYF. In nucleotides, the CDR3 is TGTGCCAGCAGTTTAGGCGGGCTAGCGGGTAACCAAGAGACCCAGTACTTC.

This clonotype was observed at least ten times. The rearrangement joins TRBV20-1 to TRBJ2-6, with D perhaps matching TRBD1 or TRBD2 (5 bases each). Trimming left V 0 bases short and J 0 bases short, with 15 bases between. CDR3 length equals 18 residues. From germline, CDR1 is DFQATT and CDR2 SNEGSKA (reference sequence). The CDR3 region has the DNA TGCAGTGCTAGAGATTGGGCAGGGACCTCCTCTGGGGCCAACGTCCTGACTTTC. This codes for CSARDWAGTSSGANVLTF.

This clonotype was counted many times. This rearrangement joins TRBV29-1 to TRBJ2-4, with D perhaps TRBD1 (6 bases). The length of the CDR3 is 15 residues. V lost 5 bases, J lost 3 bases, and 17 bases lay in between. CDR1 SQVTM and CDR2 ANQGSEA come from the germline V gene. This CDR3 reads CSVLTRGEDKNIQYF. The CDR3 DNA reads TGCAGCGTTTTGACCAGGGGAGAGGACAAAAACATTCAGTACTTC.

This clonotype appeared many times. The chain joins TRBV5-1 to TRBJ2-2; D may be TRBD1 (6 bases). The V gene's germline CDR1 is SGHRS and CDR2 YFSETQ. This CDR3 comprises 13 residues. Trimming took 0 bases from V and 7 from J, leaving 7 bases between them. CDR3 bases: TGCGCCAGCAGCTTGGTGACAGGCGGGGAGCTGTTTTTT. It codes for CASSLVTGGELFF.

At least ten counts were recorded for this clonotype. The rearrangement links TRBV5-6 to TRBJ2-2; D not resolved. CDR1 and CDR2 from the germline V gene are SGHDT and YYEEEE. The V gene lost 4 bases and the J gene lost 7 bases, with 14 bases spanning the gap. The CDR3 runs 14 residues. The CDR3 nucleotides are TGTGCCAGCAGCCGCGGTCCCACGGGCGGGGAGCTGTTTTTT. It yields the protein CASSRGPTGGELFF.

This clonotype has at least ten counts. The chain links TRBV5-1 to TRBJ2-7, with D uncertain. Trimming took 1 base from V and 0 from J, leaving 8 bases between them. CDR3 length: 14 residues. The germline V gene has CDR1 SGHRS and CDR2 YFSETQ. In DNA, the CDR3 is TGCGCCAGCAGCTTGTCCCCTCTCTCCTACGAGCAGTACGTC. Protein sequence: CASSLSPLSYEQYV.

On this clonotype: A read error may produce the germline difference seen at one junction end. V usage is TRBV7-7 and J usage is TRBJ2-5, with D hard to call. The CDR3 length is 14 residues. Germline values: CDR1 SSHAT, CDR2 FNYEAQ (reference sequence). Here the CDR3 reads CASSIGPVGETLYF. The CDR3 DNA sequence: TGTGCTAGCAGCATAGGGCCCGTAGGAGAGACCCTGTACTTC. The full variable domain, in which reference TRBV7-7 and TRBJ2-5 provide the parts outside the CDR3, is GAGVSQSPRYKVTKRGQDVTLRCDPISSHATLYWYQQALGQGPEFLTYFNYEAQPDKSGLPSDRFSAERPEGSISTLTIQRTEQRDSAMYRCASSIGPVGETLYFGPGTRLLVL.

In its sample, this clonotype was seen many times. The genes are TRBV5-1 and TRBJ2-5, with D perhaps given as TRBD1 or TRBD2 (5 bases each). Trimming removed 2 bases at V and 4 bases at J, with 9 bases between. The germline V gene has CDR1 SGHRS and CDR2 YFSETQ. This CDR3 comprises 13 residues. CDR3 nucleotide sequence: TGCGCCAGCAGCTTCGGGACCACAGAGACCCAGTACTTC. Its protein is CASSFGTTETQYF.

As DNA, the CDR3 is TGCAGCGTCGGGACAGGGGCAAATCAGCCCCAGCATTTT. Its translation: CSVGTGANQPQHF. The chain combines TRBV29-1 with TRBJ1-5; 10 nucleotides agree with TRBD1. From germline, CDR1 is SQVTM and CDR2 ANQGSEA. The CDR3 totals 13 residues. V shed 6 bases, J shed 4 bases, and the junction held 3 bases outside the gene matches. Filled out from reference TRBV29-1 and TRBJ1-5, the complete variable domain reads SAVISQKPSRDICQRGTSLTIQCQVDSQVTMMFWYRQQPGQSLTLIATANQGSEATYESGFVIDKFPISRPNLTFSTLTVSNMSPEDSSIYLCSVGTGANQPQHFGDGTRLSIL.

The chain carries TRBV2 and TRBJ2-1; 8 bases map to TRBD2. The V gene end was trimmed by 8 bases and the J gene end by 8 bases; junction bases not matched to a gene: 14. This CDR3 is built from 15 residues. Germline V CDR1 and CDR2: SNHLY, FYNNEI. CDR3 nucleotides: TGTGCCAGCGAAACGGGACTAGGAAAAAGAGATGAGCAGTTCTTC. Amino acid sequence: CASETGLGKRDEQFF.

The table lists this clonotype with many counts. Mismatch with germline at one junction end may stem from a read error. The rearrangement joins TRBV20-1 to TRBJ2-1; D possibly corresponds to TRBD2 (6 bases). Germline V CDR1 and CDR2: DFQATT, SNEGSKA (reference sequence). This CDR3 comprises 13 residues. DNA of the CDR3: TGCAGTGCGAACCGGGACTCCAACAATGAGCAGTTCTTC. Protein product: CSANRDSNNEQFF.

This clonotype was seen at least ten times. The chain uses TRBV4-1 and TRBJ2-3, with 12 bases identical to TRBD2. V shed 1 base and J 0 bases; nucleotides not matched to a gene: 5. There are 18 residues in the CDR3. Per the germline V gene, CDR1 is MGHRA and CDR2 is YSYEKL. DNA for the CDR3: TGCGCCAGCAGCCAAGGACTAGCGGGGGTCTTTAGCACAGATACGCAGTATTTT. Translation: CASSQGLAGVFSTDTQYF.

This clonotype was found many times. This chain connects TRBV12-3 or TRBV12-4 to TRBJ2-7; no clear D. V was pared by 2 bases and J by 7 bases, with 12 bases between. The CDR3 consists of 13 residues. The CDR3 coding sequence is TGTGCCAGCAGTTTACCTGGTATCGCGGAGCAGTACTTC. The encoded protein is CASSLPGIAEQYF.

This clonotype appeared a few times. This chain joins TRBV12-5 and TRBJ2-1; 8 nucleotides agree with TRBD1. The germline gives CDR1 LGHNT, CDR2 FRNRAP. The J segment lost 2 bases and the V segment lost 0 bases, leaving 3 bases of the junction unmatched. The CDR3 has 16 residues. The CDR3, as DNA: TGTGCTAGTGGTTTGGTACAGGGGGGCCCCTACAATGAGCAGTTCTTC. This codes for CASGLVQGGPYNEQFF.

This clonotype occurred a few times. The CDR3 loop is CASSARDISYGYTF. CDR3 coding DNA: TGTGCCAGCAGCGCCCGGGACATCTCCTATGGCTACACCTTC. The chain couples TRBV5-4 to TRBJ1-2; a weak D match, TRBD1 (6 bases). Germline V gene data show CDR1 as SGHNT and CDR2 as YYREEE (reference sequence). The CDR3 runs 14 residues. V was trimmed by 4 bases and J by 4 bases, leaving 14 bases between them.

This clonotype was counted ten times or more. CDR3: CSASRGGPEKLFF. The CDR3 DNA is TGCAGTGCTAGTCGTGGGGGCCCCGAAAAACTGTTTTTT. The chain carries TRBV20-1 and TRBJ1-4; D is possibly TRBD1 (6 bases). V lost 3 bases and J 8 bases, leaving 13 bases between the germline ends. The CDR3 consists of 13 residues. CDR1 DFQATT and CDR2 SNEGSKA come from the germline V gene (reference sequence).

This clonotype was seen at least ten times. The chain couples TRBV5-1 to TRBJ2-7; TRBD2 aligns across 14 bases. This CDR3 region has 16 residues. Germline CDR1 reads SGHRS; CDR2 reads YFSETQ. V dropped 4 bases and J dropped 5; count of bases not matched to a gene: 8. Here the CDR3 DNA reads TGCGCCAGCAGCAGCGGACTAGCGGGAGGTCTGCACGAGCAGTACTTC. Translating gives CASSSGLAGGLHEQYF.

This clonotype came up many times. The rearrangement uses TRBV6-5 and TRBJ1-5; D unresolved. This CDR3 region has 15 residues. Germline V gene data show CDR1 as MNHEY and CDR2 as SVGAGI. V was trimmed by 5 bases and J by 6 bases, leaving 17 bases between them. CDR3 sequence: CASSLRTAGSQPQHF. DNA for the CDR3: TGTGCCAGCAGTCTCCGTACAGCGGGGAGTCAGCCCCAGCATTTT.

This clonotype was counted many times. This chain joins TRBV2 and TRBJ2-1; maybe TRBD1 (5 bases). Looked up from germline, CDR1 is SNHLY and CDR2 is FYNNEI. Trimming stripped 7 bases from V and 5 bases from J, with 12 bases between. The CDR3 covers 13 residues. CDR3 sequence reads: CASTFDRNNEQFF. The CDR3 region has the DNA TGTGCCAGCACTTTTGACAGAAACAATGAGCAGTTCTTC.

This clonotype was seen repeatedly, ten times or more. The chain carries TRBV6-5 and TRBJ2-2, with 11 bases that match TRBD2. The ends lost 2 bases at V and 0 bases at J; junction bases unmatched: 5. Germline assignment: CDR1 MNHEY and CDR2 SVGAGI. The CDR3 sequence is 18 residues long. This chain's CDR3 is CASSYPTSGGSNTGELFF. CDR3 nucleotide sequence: TGTGCCAGCAGTTACCCCACTAGCGGGGGCTCGAACACCGGGGAGCTGTTTTTT.

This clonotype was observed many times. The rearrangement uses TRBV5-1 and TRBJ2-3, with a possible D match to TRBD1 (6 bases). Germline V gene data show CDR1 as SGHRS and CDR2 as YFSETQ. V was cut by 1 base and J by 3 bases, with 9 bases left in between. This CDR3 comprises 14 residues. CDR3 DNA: TGCGCCAGCAGCTTGAACAGGGAAACAGATACGCAGTATTTT. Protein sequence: CASSLNRETDTQYF.

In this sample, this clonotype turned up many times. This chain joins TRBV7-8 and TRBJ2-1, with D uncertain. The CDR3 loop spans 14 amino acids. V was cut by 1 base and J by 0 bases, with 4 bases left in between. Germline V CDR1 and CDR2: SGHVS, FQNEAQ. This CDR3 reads CASSLDSSYNEQFF. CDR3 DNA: TGTGCCAGCAGCTTAGACAGCTCCTACAATGAGCAGTTCTTC.

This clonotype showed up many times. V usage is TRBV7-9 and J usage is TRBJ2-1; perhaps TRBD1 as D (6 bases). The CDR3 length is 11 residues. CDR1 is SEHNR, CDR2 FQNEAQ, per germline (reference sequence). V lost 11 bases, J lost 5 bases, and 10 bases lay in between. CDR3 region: CAGTRHNEQFF. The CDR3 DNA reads TGTGCCGGGACACGCCACAATGAGCAGTTCTTC.

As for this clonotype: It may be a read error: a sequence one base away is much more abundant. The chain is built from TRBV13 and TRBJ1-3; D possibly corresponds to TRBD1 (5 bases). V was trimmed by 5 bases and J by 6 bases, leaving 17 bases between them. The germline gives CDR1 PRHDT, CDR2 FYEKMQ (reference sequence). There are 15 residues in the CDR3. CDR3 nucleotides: TGTGCCAGCAGCGGAGGGACTTCCCCTGAAAACACCATATATTTT. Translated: CASSGGTSPENTIYF.